Presented here are 22 T cell receptor beta chains from one specimen sequenced in a study of OX40 agonist ivuxolimab in advanced cancers. TCRdb's copy holds only in-frame clones and misses some; the assay was immunoSEQ multiplex PCR. The data show about 46,000 clones, with about 79% seen just once and 1.5% to 2% held by the top ten. The source was CD4+ or CD8+ T cells sorted from blood, collected in a trial of the OX40 agonist ivuxolimab. Receptors were obtained from an adult with an advanced solid tumor such as melanoma, head and neck, liver or kidney cancer.

A remark on this clone: At one end the junction does not follow the germline gene, possibly because of a read error. This chain joins TRBV4-1 and TRBJ1-2; possible D gene TRBD1, 6 bases. The CDR3 sequence is 11 residues long. Germline values: CDR1 MGHRA, CDR2 YSYEKL. DNA of the CDR3: TGTGCCAGCAACAGGGACGGTGGCTACACCTTC. Translating it yields CASNRDGGYTF.

J is TRBJ1-2 and V is TRBV11-2; D is perhaps TRBD1 (6 bases). Germline assignment: CDR1 SGHAT and CDR2 FQNNGV. Trimming left V 5 bases short and J 8 bases short, with 15 bases between. This CDR3 has 13 amino acids. The CDR3, as DNA: TGTGCCAGCAGCCCAGGGACATCTGGAGGCTACACCTTC. It encodes CASSPGTSGGYTF.

V gene TRBV30 combines with J gene TRBJ1-2; D is ambiguous. Trimming pared 1 base from V and 5 bases from J, leaving 11 bases between. The germline V gene has CDR1 GTSNPN and CDR2 SVGIG (reference sequence). The CDR3 spans 13 residues. The CDR3 here is CAWSAKGRYGYTF. The DNA for the CDR3 is TGTGCCTGGAGTGCGAAGGGTCGATATGGCTACACCTTC.

This clone was seen once. The chain combines TRBV5-4 with TRBJ2-2, with TRBD2 identical over 11 bases. Trimming removed 4 bases from V and 5 bases from J; junction bases left unmatched: 7. The CDR3 loop spans 16 amino acids. CDR1 and CDR2 from the germline V gene are SGHNT and YYREEE (reference sequence). DNA for the CDR3: TGTGCCAGCAGCCCCGGGACTAGCGGCCCTACCGGGGAGCTGTTTTTT. The encoded protein is CASSPGTSGPTGELFF.

For the CDR3, the DNA is TGTGCCACCAGCGAACAGGGGGCGAGCACCGGGGAGCTGTTTTTT. This translates into CATSEQGASTGELFF. J is TRBJ2-2 and V is TRBV15, with 9 bases aligning to TRBD1. Germline CDR1 reads LNHNV; CDR2 reads YYDKDF (reference sequence). The CDR3 totals 15 residues. The V segment lost 5 bases and the J segment 4 bases; nucleotides outside the gene matches: 5.

V is TRBV4-3 and J is TRBJ2-7; 11 nucleotides line up with TRBD1. Trimming at V came to 1 base and at J to 1 base, leaving 0 bases not matched to a gene. The CDR3 loop spans 15 amino acids. The germline CDR1 and CDR2 sequences are LGHNA and YSLEER. CDR3 DNA: TGCGCCAGCAGCCAAGGGGACAGGGGGTCCTACGAGCAGTACTTC. Translating it yields CASSQGDRGSYEQYF.

This clone showed up just a few times. This chain uses TRBV5-1 with TRBJ1-6, with a weak D call TRBD1 (6 bases). V gave up 0 bases and J gave up 15 bases, with 19 bases separating them. Germline V CDR1 and CDR2: SGHRS, YFSETQ. The CDR3 loop spans 15 amino acids. The CDR3 DNA is TGCGCCAGCAGCTTGGATTGGCCGGCGGGGGCGGACCTCCACTTT. Protein product: CASSLDWPAGADLHF. The variable domain in full, completed from reference TRBV5-1 and TRBJ1-6, reads KAGVTQTPRYLIKTRGQQVTLSCSPISGHRSVSWYQQTPGQGLQFLFEYFSETQRNKGNFPGRFSGRQFSNSRSEMNVSTLELGDSALYLCASSLDWPAGADLHFGNGTRLTVT.

The rearrangement uses TRBV19 and TRBJ1-6; D unclear. The germline gives CDR1 LNHDA, CDR2 SQIVND (reference sequence). Trimming shortened V by 3 bases and J by 10 bases, and 16 bases separated the two germline ends. The CDR3 totals 15 residues. The CDR3 loop is CASSIPKGIGSPLHF. CDR3 nucleotide sequence: TGTGCCAGTAGTATCCCCAAAGGAATAGGCTCACCCCTCCACTTT.

A note on this clone: Other DNA variants within this sample encode the same CDR3. The V and J genes are TRBV18 and TRBJ1-5, with 9 bases fitting TRBD1. Germline V gene data show CDR1 as KGHSH and CDR2 as LQKENI. The J segment lost 4 bases and the V segment lost 2 bases, leaving 0 bases of the junction unmatched. The CDR3 covers 14 residues. CDR3 DNA sequence: TGTGCCAGCTCACCAGGGACAGGGAATCAGCCCCAGCATTTT. The encoded protein is CASSPGTGNQPQHF.

V usage is TRBV6-1 and J usage is TRBJ1-3, with D unclear. Germline V gene lookup returns CDR1 MNHNS and CDR2 SASEGT. V dropped 7 bases and J dropped 1 base, with 11 bases sitting between them. The CDR3 length is 14 residues. This CDR3 reads CASTAGSSGNTIYF. DNA for the CDR3: TGTGCCAGCACGGCAGGATCTTCTGGAAACACCATATATTTT.

This clone has only one observation. The CDR3 nucleotides read TGTGCCAGCAGCTTAACCGGGACTAGGACCGAGCAGTACTTC. Residues: CASSLTGTRTEQYF. The rearrangement uses TRBV5-4 and TRBJ2-7; 8 nucleotides agree with TRBD2. Germline V gives CDR1 SGHNT, CDR2 YYREEE (reference sequence). This CDR3 has 14 amino acids. V was pared by 2 bases and J by 6 bases, with 7 bases of the junction left unmatched.

The chain combines TRBV5-6 with TRBJ2-7; D perhaps matches TRBD2 (6 bases). This CDR3 is built from 16 residues. Trimming stripped 4 bases from V and 4 bases from J, with 21 bases between. From germline, CDR1 is SGHDT and CDR2 YYEEEE. CDR3 in DNA: TGTGCCAGCAGCCCGGGACTTCTGCCCCCTCCTTACGAGCAGTACTTC. This sequence encodes CASSPGLLPPPYEQYF. Full variable domain (missing parts from reference TRBV5-6 and TRBJ2-7): DAGVTQSPTHLIKTRGQQVTLRCSPKSGHDTVSWYQQALGQGPQFIFQYYEEEERQRGNFPDRFSGHQFPNYSSELNVNALLLGDSALYLCASSPGLLPPPYEQYFGPGTRLTVT.

The sample holds one count of this clone. The chain links TRBV4-2 to TRBJ2-2; the D gene is possibly TRBD2 (5 bases). Trimming shortened V by 5 bases and J by 1 base, and 11 bases separated the two germline ends. From germline, CDR1 is LGHNA and CDR2 YNFKEQ. The CDR3 consists of 15 residues. The CDR3 protein is CASSTGILNTGELFF. The CDR3 DNA sequence: TGTGCCAGCAGCACCGGGATCTTGAACACCGGGGAGCTGTTTTTT.

The chain has TRBV27 and TRBJ2-7; 10 bases align to TRBD1. Germline assignment: CDR1 MNHEY and CDR2 SMNVEV (reference sequence). V was clipped by 3 bases and J by 7 bases; unmatched bases: 12. This CDR3 contains 16 residues. The CDR3 DNA follows: TGTGCCAGCAGTTTCTTGACAGGGGGCAGCCTGGCGGAGCAGTACTTC. This gives the protein CASSFLTGGSLAEQYF.

The V call is TRBV2, the J call TRBJ2-4, with D maybe TRBD1 (6 bases). The V gene lost 6 bases and the J gene lost 8 bases, with 11 bases spanning the gap. Germline CDR1 reads SNHLY; CDR2 reads FYNNEI. This CDR3 has 12 residues. The DNA for the CDR3 is TGTGCCAGCAGCGCAGGGGATGACATTCAGTACTTC. This translates into CASSAGDDIQYF.

The rearrangement uses TRBV19 and TRBJ1-3; D remains unclear. The CDR3 totals 13 residues. V lost 5 bases, J lost 8 bases, and 13 bases lay in between. From germline, CDR1 is LNHDA and CDR2 SQIVND (reference sequence). The CDR3 DNA reads as TGTGCCAGTAGTCTACAGAGTGGGTACACCATATATTTT. This sequence encodes CASSLQSGYTIYF.

The V gene is TRBV7-9, the J gene TRBJ1-4; D uncertain. This CDR3 spans 15 amino acids. The ends were cut back, 1 base at V and 3 bases at J, with 9 bases in the middle. The germline CDR1 and CDR2 sequences are SEHNR and FQNEAQ (reference sequence). The CDR3 loop is CASSLGTSSNEKLFF. CDR3 coding DNA: TGTGCCAGCAGCTTAGGGACCTCTTCTAATGAAAAACTGTTTTTT.

The V call is TRBV5-8, the J call TRBJ2-2; possibly TRBD1 for D (5 bases). Trimming took 3 bases from V and 4 from J, leaving 16 bases between them. The CDR3 is made up of 16 amino acids. Germline V CDR1 and CDR2: SGHTS, YDEGEE. The CDR3 spells CASSWGGQEITGELFF. DNA for the CDR3: TGTGCCAGCAGCTGGGGTGGACAAGAGATCACCGGGGAGCTGTTTTTT.

The gene calls are TRBV19 and TRBJ2-3; TRBD2 matches at 11 bases. The CDR3 loop spans 19 amino acids. The junction had 11 bases not matched to a gene; V was cut back by 3 bases and J by 0 bases. Germline V CDR1 and CDR2: LNHDA, SQIVND (reference sequence). In DNA, the CDR3 is TGTGCCAGTAGTATTGCTAGCGGGGGGCCATGGTCTAGCACAGATACGCAGTATTTT. Amino acids: CASSIASGGPWSSTDTQYF.

V and J are TRBV9 and TRBJ2-1; D unclear. Trimming left V 4 bases short and J 5 bases short, with 10 bases between. There are 13 residues in the CDR3. Germline assignment: CDR1 SGDLS and CDR2 YYNGEE. CDR3 nucleotide sequence: TGTGCCAGCAGCACGGACCTGGACAATGAGCAGTTCTTC. Protein sequence: CASSTDLDNEQFF.

V and J are TRBV11-2 and TRBJ1-4, with TRBD1 identical over 10 bases. Germline-derived CDR1 and CDR2 are SGHAT and FQNNGV. Germline trimming cut 1 base from V and 12 bases from J; bases unmatched to any gene: 8. The CDR3 totals 15 residues. CDR3 bases: TGTGCCAGCAGCTTAGGGACAGGGGGACCCCGGGAACTGTTTTTT. This translates into CASSLGTGGPRELFF.

Only a few counts were recorded for this clone. The chain recombines TRBV19 with TRBJ1-1; a possible D gene is TRBD1 (5 bases). The germline V gene encodes CDR1 LNHDA and CDR2 SQIVND (reference sequence). CDR3 size: 14 residues. V was pared by 7 bases and J by 1 base, with 13 bases between. DNA of the CDR3: TGTGCCAGTACAAGCCGCGGGGGGAACACTGAAGCTTTCTTT. Amino acid sequence: CASTSRGGNTEAFF.